What follows describes a single TCR beta chain. Its target is unknown. These data belong to a study of OX40 agonist ivuxolimab in advanced cancers. Study background: Past anti-PD-1, anti-PD-L1 or anti-CTLA-4 therapy was accepted, and 35% to 45% had received some. General study findings and limits: By week 6 at 0.1 to 3.0 mg/kg, blood CD4+ and CD8+ T cells had expanded clonally.

Trimming pared 0 bases from V and 6 bases from J, leaving 21 bases between. The CDR3 covers 18 residues. Germline V gene data show CDR1 as SGHTA and CDR2 as FQGTGA. Measured with immunoSEQ multiplex PCR; TCRdb has only the in-frame clones, and not every one. Of more than 75,000 clones in the sample, about 86% were seen once. The specimen was CD4+ or CD8+ T cells sorted from blood, collected in a trial of the OX40 agonist ivuxolimab. The chain uses TRBV7-3 and TRBJ2-1; D uncertain. This clonotype was sampled from an adult with an advanced solid tumor such as melanoma, head and neck, liver or kidney cancer. The CDR3 DNA reads as TGTGCCAGCAGCTTAACGGAAAACTGGAATTTTCCAAGCAATGAGCAGTTCTTC. It translates to CASSLTENWNFPSNEQFF. Based on the CDR3 plus reference TRBV7-3 and TRBJ2-1, the full variable domain is GAGVSQTPSNKVTEKGKYVELRCDPISGHTALYWYRQSLGQGPEFLIYFQGTGAADDSGLPNDRFFAVRPEGSVSTLKIQRTERGDSAVYLCASSLTENWNFPSNEQFFGPGTRLTVL.